This T cell receptor beta chain emerged from a study of control samples from healthy donors and cancer patients. Trimming shortened V by 4 bases and J by 0 bases, and 17 bases separated the two germline ends. Germline CDR1 reads SGHRS; CDR2 reads YFSETQ. The CDR3 length is 16 residues. The data were produced by immunoSEQ multiplex PCR, yet TCRdb's version contains in-frame clones alone and is incomplete. The top ten clones hold around 1.5% of a sample with 50,000 to 55,000 clones, more than 70% of them seen once. The chain couples TRBV5-1 to TRBJ2-7; D may be TRBD2 (5 bases). This receptor was obtained from a man in his forties with colorectal cancer. The sequenced sample was PBMCs. CDR3 DNA: TGCGCCAGCAGCGGTGAGGGCCTTGTCAGCTCCTACGAGCAGTACTTC. As protein: CASSGEGLVSSYEQYF.